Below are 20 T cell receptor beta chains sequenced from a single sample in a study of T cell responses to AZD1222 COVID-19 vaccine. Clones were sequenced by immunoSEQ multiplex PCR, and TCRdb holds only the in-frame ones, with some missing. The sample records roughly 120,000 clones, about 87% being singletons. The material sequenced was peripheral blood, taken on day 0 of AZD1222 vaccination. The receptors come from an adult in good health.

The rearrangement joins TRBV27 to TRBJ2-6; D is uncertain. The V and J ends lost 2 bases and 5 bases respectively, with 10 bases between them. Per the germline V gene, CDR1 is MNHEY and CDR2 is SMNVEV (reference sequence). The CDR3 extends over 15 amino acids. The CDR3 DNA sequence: TGTGCCAGCAGTTTAGGTAGGGTTCGGGCCAACGTCCTGACTTTC. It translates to CASSLGRVRANVLTF.

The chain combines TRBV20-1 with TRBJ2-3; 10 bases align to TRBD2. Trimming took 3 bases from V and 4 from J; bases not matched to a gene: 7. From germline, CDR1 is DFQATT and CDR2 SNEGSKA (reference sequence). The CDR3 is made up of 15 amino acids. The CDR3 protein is CSASMASGSADTQYF. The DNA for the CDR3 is TGCAGTGCTAGTATGGCTAGCGGGAGCGCAGATACGCAGTATTTT.

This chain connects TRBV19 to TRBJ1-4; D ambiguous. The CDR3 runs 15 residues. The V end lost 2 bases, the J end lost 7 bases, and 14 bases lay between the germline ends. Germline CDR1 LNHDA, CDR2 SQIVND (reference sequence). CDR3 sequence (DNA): TGTGCCAGTAGTATACTGGGGATGGGTCGTGAAAAACTGTTTTTT. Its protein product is CASSILGMGREKLFF.

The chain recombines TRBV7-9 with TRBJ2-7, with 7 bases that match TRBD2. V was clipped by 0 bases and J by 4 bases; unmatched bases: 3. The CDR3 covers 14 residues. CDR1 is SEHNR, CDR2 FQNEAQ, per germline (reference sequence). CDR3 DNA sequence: TGTGCCAGCAGCTTAGCGGGAGGGATGTACGAGCAGTACTTC. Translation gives CASSLAGGMYEQYF.

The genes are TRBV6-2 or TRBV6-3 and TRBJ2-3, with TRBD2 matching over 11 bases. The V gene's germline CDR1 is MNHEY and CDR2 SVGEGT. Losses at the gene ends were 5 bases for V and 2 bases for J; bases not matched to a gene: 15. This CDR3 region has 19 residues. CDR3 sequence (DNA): TGTGCCAGCAGTAATGCAAGACTAGCGGGAAAACGAGTCACAGATACGCAGTATTTT. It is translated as CASSNARLAGKRVTDTQYF.

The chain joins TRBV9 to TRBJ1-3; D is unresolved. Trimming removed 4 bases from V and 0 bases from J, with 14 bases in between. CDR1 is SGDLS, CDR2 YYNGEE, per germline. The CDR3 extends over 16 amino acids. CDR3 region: CASSSRGPLSGNTIYF. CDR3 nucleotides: TGTGCCAGCAGCTCCCGAGGGCCACTCTCTGGAAACACCATATATTTT.

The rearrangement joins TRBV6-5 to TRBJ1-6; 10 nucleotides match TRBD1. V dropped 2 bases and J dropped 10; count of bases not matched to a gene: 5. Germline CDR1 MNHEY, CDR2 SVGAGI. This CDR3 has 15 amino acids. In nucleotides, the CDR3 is TGTGCCAGCAGTTACGACAGGGGGCTCGGGTCACCCCTCCACTTT. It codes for CASSYDRGLGSPLHF.

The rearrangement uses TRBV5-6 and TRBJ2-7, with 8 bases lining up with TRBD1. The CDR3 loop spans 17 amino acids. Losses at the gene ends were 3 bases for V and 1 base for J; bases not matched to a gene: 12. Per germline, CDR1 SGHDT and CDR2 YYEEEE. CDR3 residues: CASSSDRGDQSSYEQYF. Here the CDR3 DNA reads TGTGCCAGCAGCTCCGACAGGGGCGATCAATCTTCCTACGAGCAGTACTTC.

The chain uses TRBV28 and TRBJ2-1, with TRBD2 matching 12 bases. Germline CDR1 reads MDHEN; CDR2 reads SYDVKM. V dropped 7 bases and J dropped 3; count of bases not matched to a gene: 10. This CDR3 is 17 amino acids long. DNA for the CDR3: TGTGCCAGCAAGGTGCTAGCGGGAGGGCCAGGCTACAATGAGCAGTTCTTC. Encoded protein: CASKVLAGGPGYNEQFF.

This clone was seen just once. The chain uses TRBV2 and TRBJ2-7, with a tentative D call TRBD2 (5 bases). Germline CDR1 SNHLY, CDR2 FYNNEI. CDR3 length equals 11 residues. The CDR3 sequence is CASSFPGPGFV. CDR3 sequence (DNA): TGTGCCAGCAGTTTCCCGGGCCCGGGGTTTGTA.

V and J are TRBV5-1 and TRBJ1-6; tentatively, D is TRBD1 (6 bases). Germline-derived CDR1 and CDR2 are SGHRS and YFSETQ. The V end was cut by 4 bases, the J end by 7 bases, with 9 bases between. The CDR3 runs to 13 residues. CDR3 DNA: TGCGCCAGCAGCGAGGGACACAATTCACCCCTCCACTTT. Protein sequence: CASSEGHNSPLHF.

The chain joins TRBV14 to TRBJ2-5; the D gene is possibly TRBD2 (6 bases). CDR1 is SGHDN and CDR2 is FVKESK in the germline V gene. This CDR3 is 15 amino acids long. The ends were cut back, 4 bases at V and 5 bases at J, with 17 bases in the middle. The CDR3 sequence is CASSLGGRPWETQYF. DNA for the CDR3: TGTGCCAGCAGCCTCGGGGGACGCCCATGGGAGACCCAGTACTTC. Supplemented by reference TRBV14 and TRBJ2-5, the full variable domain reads EAGVTQFPSHSVIEKGQTVTLRCDPISGHDNLYWYRRVMGKEIKFLLHFVKESKQDESGMPNNRFLAERTGGTYSTLKVQPAELEDSGVYFCASSLGGRPWETQYFGPGTRLLVL.

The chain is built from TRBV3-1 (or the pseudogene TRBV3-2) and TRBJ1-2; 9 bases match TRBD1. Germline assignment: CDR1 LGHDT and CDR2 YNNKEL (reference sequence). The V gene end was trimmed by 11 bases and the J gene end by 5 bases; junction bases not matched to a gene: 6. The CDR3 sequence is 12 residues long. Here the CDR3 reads CAVTGTGYGYTF. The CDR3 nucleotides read TGTGCCGTCACCGGGACAGGGTATGGCTACACCTTC.

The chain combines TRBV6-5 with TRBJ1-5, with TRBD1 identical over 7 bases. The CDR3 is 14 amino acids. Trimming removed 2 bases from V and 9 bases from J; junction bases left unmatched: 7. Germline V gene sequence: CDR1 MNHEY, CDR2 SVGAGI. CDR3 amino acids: CASSYRDSIGPQHF. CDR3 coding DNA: TGTGCCAGCAGTTACCGGGACAGCATAGGGCCCCAGCATTTT.

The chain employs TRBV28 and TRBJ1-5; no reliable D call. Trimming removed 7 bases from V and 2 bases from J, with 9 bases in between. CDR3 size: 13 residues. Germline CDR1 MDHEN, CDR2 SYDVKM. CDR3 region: CASKTPGNQPQHF. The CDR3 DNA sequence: TGTGCCAGCAAAACCCCGGGCAATCAGCCCCAGCATTTT.

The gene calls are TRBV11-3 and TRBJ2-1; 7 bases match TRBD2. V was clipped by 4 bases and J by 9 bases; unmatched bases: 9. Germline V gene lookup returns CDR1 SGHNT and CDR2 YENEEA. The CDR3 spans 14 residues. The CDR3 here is CASSSDGGSTEQFF. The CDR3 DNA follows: TGTGCCAGCAGCTCAGACGGCGGGAGCACTGAGCAGTTCTTC.

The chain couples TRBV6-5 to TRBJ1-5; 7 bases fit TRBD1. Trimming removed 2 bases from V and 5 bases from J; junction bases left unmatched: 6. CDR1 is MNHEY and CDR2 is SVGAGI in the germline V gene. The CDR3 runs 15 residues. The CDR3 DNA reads TGTGCCAGCAGTTACACCAGGGGGGCCCATCAGCCCCAGCATTTT. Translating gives CASSYTRGAHQPQHF.

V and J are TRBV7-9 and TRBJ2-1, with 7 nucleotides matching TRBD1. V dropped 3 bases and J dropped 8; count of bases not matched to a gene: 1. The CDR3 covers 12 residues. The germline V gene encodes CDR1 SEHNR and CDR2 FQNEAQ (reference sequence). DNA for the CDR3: TGTGCCAGCAGCTTCACAGGGGATGAGCAGTTCTTC. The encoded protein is CASSFTGDEQFF.

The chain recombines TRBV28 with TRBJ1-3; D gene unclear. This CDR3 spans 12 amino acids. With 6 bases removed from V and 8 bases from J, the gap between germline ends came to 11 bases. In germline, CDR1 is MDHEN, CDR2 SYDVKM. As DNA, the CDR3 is TGTGCCAGCAGCTTGGGTGGCGACACCATATATTTT. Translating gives CASSLGGDTIYF.

DNA of the CDR3: TGTGCCAGCACCCGAGATCGGCCAGGGGAAGGAAACACCATATATTTT. This sequence encodes CASTRDRPGEGNTIYF. The rearrangement joins TRBV27 to TRBJ1-3; weak D call: TRBD1 (6 bases). Per the germline V gene, CDR1 is MNHEY and CDR2 is SMNVEV (reference sequence). This CDR3 has 16 residues. The V end lost 7 bases, the J end lost 4 bases, and 20 bases lay between the germline ends.